This T cell receptor (beta chain) derives from a study of cytomegalovirus exposure and HLA in healthy donors. As for this clone: Its antigen is unidentified.

PCR was performed using 60 Vbeta and 13 Jbeta primers. Assay: immunoSEQ multiplex PCR; the TCRdb copy retains only in-frame clones and omits some. The table has about 140,000 clones, around 81% seen once. From germline, CDR1 is SGDLS and CDR2 YYNGEE. Losses at the gene ends were 3 bases for V and 2 bases for J; bases not matched to a gene: 6. This CDR3 is built from 15 residues. Points from the study as a whole: Cytomegalovirus status, reportedly, was diagnosed with high specificity and sensitivity by the classifier. Later analysis placed DRB1 highest and HLA-C lowest in TCR association rates, which differed by HLA locus.

J is TRBJ2-3 and V is TRBV9; TRBD1 matches at 7 bases. The sequence was collected from a male donor in good health and CMV-seronegative. Specimen: PBMCs. Here the CDR3 reads CASSGRQGNTDTQYF. In DNA form, the CDR3 reads TGTGCCAGCAGCGGTCGACAGGGAAACACAGATACGCAGTATTTT.